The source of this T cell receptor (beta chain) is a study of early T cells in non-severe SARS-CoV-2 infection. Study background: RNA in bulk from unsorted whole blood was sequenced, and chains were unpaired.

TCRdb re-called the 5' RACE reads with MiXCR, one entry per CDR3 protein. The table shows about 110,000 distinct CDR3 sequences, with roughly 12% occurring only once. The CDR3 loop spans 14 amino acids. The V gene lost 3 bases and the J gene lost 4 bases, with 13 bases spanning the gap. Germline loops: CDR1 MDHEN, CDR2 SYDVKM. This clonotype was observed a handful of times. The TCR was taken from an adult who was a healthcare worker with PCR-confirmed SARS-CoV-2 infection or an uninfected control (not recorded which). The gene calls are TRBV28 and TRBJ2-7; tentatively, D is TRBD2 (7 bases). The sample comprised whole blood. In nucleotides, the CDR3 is TGTGCCAGCAGTTTCCGGGGGGCAAGGTACGAGCAGTACTTC. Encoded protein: CASSFRGARYEQYF.